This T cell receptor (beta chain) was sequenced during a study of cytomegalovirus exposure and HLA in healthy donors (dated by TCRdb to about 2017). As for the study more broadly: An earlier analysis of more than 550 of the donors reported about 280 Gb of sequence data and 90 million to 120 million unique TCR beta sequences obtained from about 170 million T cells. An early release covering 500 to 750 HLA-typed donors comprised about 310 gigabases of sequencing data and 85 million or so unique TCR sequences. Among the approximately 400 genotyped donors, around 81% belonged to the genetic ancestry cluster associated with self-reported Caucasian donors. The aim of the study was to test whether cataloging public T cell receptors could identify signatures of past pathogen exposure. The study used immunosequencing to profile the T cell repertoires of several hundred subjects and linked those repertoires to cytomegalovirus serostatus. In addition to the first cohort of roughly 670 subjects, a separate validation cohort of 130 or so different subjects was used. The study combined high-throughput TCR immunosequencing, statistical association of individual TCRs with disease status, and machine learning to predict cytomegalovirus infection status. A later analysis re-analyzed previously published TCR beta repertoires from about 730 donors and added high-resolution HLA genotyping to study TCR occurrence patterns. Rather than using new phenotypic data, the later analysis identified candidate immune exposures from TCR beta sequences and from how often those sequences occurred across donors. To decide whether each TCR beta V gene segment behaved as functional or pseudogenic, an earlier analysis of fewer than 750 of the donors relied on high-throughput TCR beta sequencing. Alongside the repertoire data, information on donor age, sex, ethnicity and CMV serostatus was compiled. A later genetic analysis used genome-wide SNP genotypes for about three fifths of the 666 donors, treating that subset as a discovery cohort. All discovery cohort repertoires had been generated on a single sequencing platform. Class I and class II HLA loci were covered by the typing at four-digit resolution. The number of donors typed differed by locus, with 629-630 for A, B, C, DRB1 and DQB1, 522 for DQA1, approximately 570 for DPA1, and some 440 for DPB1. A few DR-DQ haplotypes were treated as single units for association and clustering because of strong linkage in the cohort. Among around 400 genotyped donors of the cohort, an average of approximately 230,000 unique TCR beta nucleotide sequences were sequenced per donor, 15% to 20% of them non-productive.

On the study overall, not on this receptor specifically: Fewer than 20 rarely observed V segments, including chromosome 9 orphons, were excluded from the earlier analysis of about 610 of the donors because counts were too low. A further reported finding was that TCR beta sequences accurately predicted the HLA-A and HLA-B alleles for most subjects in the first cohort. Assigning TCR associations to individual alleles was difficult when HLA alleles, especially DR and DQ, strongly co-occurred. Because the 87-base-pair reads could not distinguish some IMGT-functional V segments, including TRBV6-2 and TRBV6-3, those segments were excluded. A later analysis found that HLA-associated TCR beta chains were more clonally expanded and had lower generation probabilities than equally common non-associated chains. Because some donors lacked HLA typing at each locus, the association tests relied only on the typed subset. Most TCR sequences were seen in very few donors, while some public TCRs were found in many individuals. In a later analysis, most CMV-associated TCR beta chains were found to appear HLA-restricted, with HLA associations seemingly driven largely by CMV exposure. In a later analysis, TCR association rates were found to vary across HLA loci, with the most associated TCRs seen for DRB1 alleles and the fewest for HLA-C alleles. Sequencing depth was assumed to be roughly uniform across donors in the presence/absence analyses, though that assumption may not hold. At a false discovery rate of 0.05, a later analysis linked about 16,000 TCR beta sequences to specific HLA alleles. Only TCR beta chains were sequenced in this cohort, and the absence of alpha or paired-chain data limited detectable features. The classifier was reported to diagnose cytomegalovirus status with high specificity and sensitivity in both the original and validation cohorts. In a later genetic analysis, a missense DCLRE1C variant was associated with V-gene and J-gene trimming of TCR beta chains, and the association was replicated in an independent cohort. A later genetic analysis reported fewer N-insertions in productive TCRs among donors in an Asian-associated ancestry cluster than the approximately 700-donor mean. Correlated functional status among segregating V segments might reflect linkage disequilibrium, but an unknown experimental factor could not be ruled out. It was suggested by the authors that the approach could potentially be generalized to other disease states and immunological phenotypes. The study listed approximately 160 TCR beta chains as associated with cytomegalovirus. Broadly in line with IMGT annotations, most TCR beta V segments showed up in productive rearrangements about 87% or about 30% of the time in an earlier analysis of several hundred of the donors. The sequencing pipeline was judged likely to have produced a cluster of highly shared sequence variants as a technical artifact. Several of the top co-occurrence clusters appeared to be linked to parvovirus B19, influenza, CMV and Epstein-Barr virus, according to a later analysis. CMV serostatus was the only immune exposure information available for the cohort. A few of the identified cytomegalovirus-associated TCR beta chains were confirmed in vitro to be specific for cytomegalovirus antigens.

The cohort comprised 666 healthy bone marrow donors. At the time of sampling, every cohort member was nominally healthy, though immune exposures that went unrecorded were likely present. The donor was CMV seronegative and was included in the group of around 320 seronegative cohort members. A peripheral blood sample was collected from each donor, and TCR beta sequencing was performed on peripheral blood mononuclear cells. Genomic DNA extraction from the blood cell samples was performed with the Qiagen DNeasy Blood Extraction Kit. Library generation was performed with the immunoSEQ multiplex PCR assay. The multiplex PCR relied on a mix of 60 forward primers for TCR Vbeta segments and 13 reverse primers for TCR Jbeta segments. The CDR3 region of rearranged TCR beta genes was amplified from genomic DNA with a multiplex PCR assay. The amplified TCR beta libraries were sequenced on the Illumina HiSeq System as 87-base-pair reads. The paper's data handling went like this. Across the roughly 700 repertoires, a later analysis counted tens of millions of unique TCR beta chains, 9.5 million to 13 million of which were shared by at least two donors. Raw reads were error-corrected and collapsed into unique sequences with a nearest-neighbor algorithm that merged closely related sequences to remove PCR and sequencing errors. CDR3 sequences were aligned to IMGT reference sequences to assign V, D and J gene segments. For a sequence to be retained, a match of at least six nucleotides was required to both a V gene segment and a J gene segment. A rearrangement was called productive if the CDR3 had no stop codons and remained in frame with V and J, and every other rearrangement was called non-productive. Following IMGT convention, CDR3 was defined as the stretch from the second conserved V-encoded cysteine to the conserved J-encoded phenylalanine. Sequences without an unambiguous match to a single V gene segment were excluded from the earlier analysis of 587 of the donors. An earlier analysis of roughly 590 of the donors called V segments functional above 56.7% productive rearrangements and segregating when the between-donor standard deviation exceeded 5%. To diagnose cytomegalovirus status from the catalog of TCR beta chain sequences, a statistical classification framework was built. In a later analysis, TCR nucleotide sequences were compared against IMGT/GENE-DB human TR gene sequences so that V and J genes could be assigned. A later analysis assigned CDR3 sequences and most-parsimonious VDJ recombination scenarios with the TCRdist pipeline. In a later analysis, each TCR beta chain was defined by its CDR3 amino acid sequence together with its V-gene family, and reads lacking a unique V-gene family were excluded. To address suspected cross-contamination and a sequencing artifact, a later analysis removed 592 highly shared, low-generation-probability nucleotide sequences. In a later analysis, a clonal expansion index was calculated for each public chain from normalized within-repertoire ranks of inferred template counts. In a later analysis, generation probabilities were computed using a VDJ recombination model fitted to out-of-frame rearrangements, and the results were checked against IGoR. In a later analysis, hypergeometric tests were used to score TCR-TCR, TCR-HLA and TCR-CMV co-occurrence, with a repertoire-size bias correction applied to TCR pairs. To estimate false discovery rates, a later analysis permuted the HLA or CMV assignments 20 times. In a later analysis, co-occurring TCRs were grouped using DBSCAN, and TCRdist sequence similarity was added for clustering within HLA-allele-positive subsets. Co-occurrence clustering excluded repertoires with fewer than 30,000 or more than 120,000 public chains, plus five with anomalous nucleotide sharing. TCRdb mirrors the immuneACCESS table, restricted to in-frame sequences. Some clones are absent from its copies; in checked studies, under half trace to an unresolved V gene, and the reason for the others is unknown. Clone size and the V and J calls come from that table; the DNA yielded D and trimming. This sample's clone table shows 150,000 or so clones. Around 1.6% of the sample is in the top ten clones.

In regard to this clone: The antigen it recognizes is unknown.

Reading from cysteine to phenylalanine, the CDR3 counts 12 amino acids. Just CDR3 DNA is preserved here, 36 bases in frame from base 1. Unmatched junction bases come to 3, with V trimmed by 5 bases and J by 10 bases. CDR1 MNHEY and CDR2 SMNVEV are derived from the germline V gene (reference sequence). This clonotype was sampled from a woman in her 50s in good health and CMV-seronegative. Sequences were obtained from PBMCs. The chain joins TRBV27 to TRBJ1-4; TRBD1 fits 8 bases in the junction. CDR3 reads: CASSDRGGKLFF. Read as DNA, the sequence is TGTGCCAGCAGTGACAGGGGCGGAAAACTGTTTTTT. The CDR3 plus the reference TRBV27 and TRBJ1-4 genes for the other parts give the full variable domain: EAQVTQNPRYLITVTGKKLTVTCSQNMNHEYMSWYRQDPGLGLRQIYYSMNVEVTDKGDVPEGYKVSRKEKRNFPLILESPSPNQTSLYFCASSDRGGKLFFGSGTQLSVL.